This paragraph reports one T cell receptor (beta chain). Its specificity is unknown. The sample is drawn from a study of shared clonotypes between healthy human individuals. Overall study findings and caveats: The study found lower generation probabilities in non-shared clonotypes than in those shared by all four donors. Roughly 5% of naive CD4 clonotypes were common to a few donors.

Running of the assay took place at deep level. Using immunoSEQ multiplex PCR, the repertoire was profiled, and TCRdb retains in-frame clones only, with some absent. Of some 1,900,000 clones in the sample, approximately 94% were seen once. Naive CD8 cells comprised CD45RO-negative, CCR7-positively selected cells, excluding terminally differentiated effector memory CD45RA+ cells. Sample: naive CD8+ T cells sorted from blood. The receptor comes from a man aged 18 to 30 in good health.

CDR3 bases: TGTGCCAGCAGCCCGCTAGCGGGGGAAGGGGGTGAGCAGTTCTTC. Translating it yields CASSPLAGEGGEQFF. The chain combines TRBV28 with TRBJ2-1; 10 bases are shared with TRBD2. V trimming: 6 bases; J trimming: 9 bases; junction bases outside the gene matches: 11. The CDR3 is 15 amino acids. Germline CDR1 and CDR2: MDHEN and SYDVKM.